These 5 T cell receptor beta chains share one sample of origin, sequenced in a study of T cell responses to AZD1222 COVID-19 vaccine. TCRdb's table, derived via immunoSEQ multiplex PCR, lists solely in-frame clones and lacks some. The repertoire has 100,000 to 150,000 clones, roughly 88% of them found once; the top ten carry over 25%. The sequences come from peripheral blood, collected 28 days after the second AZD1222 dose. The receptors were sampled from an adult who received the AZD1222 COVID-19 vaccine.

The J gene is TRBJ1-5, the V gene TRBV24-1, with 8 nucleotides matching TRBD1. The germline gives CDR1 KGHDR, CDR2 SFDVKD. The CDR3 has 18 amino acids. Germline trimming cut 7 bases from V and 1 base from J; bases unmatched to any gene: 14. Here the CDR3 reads CATSADRAHGLSNQPQHF. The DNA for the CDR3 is TGTGCCACCAGCGCGGACAGGGCTCACGGTTTGAGCAATCAGCCCCAGCATTTT.

The DNA of the CDR3 is TGCGCCAGCAGCTTGGGAACCCCACTAGTAGTCTACGAGCAGTACTTC. Protein: CASSLGTPLVVYEQYF. This rearrangement joins TRBV5-1 to TRBJ2-7; a possible D gene is TRBD2 (5 bases). V dropped 0 bases and J dropped 3 bases, with 16 bases sitting between them. Germline loops: CDR1 SGHRS, CDR2 YFSETQ. CDR3 length: 16 residues. The complete variable domain, with remaining parts taken from reference TRBV5-1 and TRBJ2-7, reads KAGVTQTPRYLIKTRGQQVTLSCSPISGHRSVSWYQQTPGQGLQFLFEYFSETQRNKGNFPGRFSGRQFSNSRSEMNVSTLELGDSALYLCASSLGTPLVVYEQYFGPGTRLTVT.

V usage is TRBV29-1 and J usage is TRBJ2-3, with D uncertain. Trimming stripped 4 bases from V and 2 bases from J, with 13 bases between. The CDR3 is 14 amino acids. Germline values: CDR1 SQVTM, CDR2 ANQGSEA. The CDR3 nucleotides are TGCAGCGTTGCAGTTAAGGGCTTCACAGATACGCAGTATTTT. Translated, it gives CSVAVKGFTDTQYF.

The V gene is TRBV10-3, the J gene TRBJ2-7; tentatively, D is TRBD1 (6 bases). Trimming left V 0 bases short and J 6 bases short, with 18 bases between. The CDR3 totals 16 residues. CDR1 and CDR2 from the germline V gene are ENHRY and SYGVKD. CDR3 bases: TGTGCCATCAGTGAGTCGACGGCAGGGGTAAGTGGCGAGCAGTACTTC. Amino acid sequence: CAISESTAGVSGEQYF.

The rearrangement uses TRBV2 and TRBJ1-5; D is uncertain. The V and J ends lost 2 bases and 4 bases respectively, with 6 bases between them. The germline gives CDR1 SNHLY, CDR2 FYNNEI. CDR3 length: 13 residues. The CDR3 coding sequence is TGTGCCAGCAGTGAAAATAGAAATCAGCCCCAGCATTTT. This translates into CASSENRNQPQHF.